This record looks at one T cell receptor beta chain sequence and its context. This entry comes from a study of beta chain features in type 1 diabetes. This CDR3 comprises 12 residues. J lost 4 bases, V lost 4 bases, and 2 bases had no gene match. Germline V gene lookup returns CDR1 SQVTM and CDR2 ANQGSEA. The entirety of the isolated RNA underwent reverse transcription, so expressed TCRB transcripts were sequenced. Assay used: immunoSEQ multiplex PCR; TCRdb lists only in-frame clones, some missing. The table has approximately 400,000 clones, roughly 16% seen once; the top ten hold around 0.02%. J is TRBJ2-3 and V is TRBV29-1; TRBD1 matches 7 bases. This clonotype was obtained from a woman aged 18-35 years in good health. The material sequenced was naive CD4+ T cells from blood. The CDR3 DNA sequence: TGCAGCGTTGGACAGGGAGCAGATACGCAGTATTTT. Protein: CSVGQGADTQYF.